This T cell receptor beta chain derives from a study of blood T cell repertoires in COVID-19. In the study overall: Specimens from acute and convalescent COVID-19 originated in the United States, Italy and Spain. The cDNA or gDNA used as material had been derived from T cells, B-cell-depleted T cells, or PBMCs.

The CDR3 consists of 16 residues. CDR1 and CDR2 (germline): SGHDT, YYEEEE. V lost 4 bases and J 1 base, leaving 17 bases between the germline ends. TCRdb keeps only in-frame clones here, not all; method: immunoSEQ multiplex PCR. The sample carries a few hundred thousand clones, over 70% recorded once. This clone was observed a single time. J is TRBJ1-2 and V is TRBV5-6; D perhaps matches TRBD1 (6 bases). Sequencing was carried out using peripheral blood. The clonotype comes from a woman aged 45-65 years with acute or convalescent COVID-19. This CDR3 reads CASSGGRGGFNYGYTF. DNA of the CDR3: TGTGCCAGCAGCGGCGGTAGGGGGGGCTTTAACTATGGCTACACCTTC.